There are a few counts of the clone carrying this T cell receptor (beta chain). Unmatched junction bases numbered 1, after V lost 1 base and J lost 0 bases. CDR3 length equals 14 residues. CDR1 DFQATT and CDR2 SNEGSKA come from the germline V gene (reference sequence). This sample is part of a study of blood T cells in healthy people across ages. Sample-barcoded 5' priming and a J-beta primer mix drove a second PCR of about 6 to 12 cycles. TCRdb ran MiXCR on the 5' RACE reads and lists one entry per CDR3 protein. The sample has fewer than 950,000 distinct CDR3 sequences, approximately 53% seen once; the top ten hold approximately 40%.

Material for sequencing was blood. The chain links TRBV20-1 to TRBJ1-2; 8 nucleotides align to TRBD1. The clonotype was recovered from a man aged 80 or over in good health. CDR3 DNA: TGCAGTGCTAGAGGGACAGGGACTAACTATGGCTACACCTTC. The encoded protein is CSARGTGTNYGYTF.